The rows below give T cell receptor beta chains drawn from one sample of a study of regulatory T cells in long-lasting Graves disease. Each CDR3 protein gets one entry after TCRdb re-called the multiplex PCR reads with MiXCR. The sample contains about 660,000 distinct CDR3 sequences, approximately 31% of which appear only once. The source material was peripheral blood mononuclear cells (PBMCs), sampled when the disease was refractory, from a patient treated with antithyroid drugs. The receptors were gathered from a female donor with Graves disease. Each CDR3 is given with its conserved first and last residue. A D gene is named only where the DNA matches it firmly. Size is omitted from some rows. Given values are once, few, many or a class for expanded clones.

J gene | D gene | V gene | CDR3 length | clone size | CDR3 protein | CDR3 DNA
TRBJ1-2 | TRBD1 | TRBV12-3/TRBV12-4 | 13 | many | CASSFQGEIGYTF | TGTGCCAGCAGTTTTCAGGGGGAAATTGGCTACACCTTC
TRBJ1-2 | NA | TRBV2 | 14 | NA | CASKSVGQNYGYTF | TGTGCCAGCAAAAGCGTCGGACAGAACTATGGCTACACCTTC
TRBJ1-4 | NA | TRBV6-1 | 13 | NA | CASSEYGTLKLFF | TGTGCCAGCAGTGAATACGGGACCTTGAAACTGTTTTTT
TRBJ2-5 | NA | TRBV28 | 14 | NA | CASSLEAGPGTQYF | TGTGCCAGCAGTTTAGAGGCAGGCCCGGGGACCCAGTACTTC
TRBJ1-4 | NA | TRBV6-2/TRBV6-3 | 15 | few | CASSYLDRGAGKLFF | TGTGCCAGCAGTTACCTAGATAGGGGAGCAGGAAAACTGTTTTTT
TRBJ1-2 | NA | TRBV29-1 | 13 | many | CSVVVQANYGYTF | TGCAGCGTTGTGGTCCAGGCCAACTATGGCTACACCTTC
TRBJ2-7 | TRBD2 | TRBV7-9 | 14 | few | CASSAGLAGYEQYF | TGTGCCAGCAGCGCGGGACTAGCGGGCTACGAGCAGTACTTC
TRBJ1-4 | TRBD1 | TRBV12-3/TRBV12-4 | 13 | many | CASDDDRAKKLFF | TGTGCCAGTGACGACGACAGGGCTAAAAAACTGTTTTTT
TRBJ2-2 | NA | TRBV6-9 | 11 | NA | CAGRFDGELFF | TGTGCCGGCAGATTCGACGGGGAGCTGTTTTTT
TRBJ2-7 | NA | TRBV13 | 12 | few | CASSFNGREQYF | TGTGCCAGCAGCTTTAATGGAAGAGAGCAGTACTTC
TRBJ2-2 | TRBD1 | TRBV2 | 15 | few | CASSEARGQFGELFF | TGTGCCAGCAGTGAAGCCAGGGGGCAGTTCGGGGAGCTGTTTTTT
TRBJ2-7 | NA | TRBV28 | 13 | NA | CASSGVLGYEQYF | TGTGCCAGCAGTGGGGTTTTGGGCTACGAGCAGTACTTC
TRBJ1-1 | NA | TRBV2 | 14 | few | CASSPDFMNTEAFF | TGTGCCAGCAGTCCGGATTTCATGAACACTGAAGCTTTCTTT
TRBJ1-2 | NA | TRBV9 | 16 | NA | CASSVGVRPAPYGYTF | TGTGCCAGCAGCGTGGGGGTCCGCCCGGCGCCCTATGGCTACACCTTC
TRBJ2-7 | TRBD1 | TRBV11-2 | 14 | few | CASSFRDRGNEQYF | TGTGCCAGCAGCTTCCGGGACAGGGGCAACGAGCAGTACTTC
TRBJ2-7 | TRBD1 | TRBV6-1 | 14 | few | CASKTFGTGYEQYF | TGTGCCAGCAAAACCTTTGGGACAGGATACGAGCAGTACTTC
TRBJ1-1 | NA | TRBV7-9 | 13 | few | CASITGSYTEAFF | TGTGCCAGCATAACTGGGTCGTACACTGAAGCTTTCTTT
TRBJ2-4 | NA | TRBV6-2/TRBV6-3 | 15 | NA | CASREDRARINIQYF | TGTGCCAGCAGGGAGGACAGAGCTCGGATAAACATTCAGTACTTC
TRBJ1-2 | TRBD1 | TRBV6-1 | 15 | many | CASRQTDRAYFGYTF | TGTGCCAGCAGACAGACGGACAGGGCTTACTTTGGCTACACCTTC
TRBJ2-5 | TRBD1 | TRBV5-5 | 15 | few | CAPTPPGQGGETQYF | TGTGCCCCGACCCCCCCCGGACAGGGGGGAGAGACCCAGTACTTC
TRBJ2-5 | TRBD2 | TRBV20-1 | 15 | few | CSARDGGRALKTQYF | TGCAGTGCTAGAGACGGCGGGAGGGCCCTCAAGACCCAGTACTTC
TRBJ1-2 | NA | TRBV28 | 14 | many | CASSPTVIPGGYTF | TGTGCCAGCAGTCCGACCGTAATACCGGGGGGCTACACCTTC
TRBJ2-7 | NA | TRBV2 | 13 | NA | CASTGEASYEQYF | TGTGCCAGCACAGGGGAAGCCTCCTACGAGCAGTACTTC
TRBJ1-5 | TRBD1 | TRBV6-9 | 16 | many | CASSYFRQGGGQPQHF | TGTGCCAGCAGTTACTTTAGACAGGGCGGGGGTCAGCCCCAGCATTTT
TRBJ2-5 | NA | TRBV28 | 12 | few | CASRRAEETQYF | TGTGCCAGCCGCCGGGCGGAGGAGACCCAGTACTTC
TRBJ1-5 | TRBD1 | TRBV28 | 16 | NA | CASSYPRQGGDQPQHF | TGTGCCAGCAGTTACCCACGACAGGGAGGGGATCAGCCCCAGCATTTT
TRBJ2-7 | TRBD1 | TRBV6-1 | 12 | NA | CASSRGPGEQYF | TGTGCCAGCAGCAGGGGGCCAGGGGAGCAGTACTTC
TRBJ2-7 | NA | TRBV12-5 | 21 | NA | CASGLVRSGRDHNSWTYEQYF | TGTGCTAGTGGTTTGGTACGTTCTGGGCGGGACCACAATTCATGGACCTACGAGCAGTACTTC
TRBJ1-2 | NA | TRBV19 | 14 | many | CASSFLDSNYGYTF | TGTGCCAGTAGTTTCCTGGACAGCAACTATGGCTACACCTTC
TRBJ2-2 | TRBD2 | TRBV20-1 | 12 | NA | CSAGGGSGELFF | TGCAGTGCTGGGGGGGGGTCAGGGGAGCTGTTTTTT
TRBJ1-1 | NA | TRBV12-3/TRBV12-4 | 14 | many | CASSFQGSNTEAFF | TGTGCCAGCAGTTTCCAGGGAAGTAACACTGAAGCTTTCTTT
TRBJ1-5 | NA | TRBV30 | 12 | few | CAWSGNNQPQHF | TGTGCCTGGAGTGGGAATAATCAGCCCCAGCATTTT
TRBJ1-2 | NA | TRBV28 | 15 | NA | CASSLDSPANYGYTF | TGTGCCAGCAGTTTAGACAGTCCAGCTAACTATGGCTACACCTTC
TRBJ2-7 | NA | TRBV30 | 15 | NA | CAWSPREIFAYEQYF | TGTGCCTGGAGTCCCCGGGAGATCTTCGCCTACGAGCAGTACTTC
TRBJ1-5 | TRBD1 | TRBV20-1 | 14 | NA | CSAGGGGAGQPQHF | TGCAGTGCTGGGGGAGGGGGCGCGGGTCAGCCCCAGCATTTT
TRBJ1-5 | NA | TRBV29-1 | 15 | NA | CSVALQGRGNQPQHF | TGCAGCGTTGCCCTACAGGGAAGGGGCAATCAGCCCCAGCATTTT
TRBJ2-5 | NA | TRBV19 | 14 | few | CASSILTDQETQYF | TGTGCCAGTAGTATCCTAACCGATCAAGAGACCCAGTACTTC
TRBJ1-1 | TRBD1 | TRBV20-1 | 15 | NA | CSARVGTVTNTEAFF | TGCAGTGCTAGGGTGGGGACAGTAACTAACACTGAAGCTTTCTTT
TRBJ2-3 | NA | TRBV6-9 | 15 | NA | CASSYSSPPTDTQYF | TGTGCCAGCAGTTACTCTTCTCCTCCCACAGATACGCAGTATTTT
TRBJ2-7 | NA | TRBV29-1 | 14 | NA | CSASVGQGSYEQYF | TGCAGCGCGTCAGTAGGACAAGGCTCCTACGAGCAGTACTTC
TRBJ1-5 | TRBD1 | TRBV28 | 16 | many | CASSPLTGIMNQPQHF | TGTGCCAGCAGTCCCTTGACAGGGATAATGAATCAGCCCCAGCATTTT
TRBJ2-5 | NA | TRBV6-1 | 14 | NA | CASKAGAFQETQYF | TGTGCCAGCAAAGCAGGCGCATTCCAAGAGACCCAGTACTTC
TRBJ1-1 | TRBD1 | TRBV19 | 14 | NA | CASSQQGARTEAFF | TGTGCCAGTAGCCAACAGGGGGCGAGGACTGAAGCTTTCTTT
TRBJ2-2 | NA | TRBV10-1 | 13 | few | CASSVGPKVELFF | TGCGCCAGCAGTGTTGGACCTAAGGTGGAGCTGTTTTTT
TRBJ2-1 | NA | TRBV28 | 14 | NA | CASSLSGYYNEQFF | TGTGCCAGCAGTTTAAGTGGCTACTACAATGAGCAGTTCTTC
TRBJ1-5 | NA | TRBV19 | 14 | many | CASRGQHSNQPQHF | TGTGCCAGTAGAGGACAGCATAGCAATCAGCCCCAGCATTTT
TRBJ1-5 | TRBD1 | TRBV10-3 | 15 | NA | CAISAEGQPNQPQHF | TGTGCCATCAGTGCAGAGGGACAGCCTAATCAGCCCCAGCATTTT
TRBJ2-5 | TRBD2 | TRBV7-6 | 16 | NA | CASSLLAGGRGGTQYF | TGTGCCAGCAGCTTGTTAGCGGGAGGGCGTGGAGGGACCCAGTACTTC